The sequence of this T cell receptor beta chain was determined in a study of T-cell memory formation after mild COVID-19. Study-level results: Day 15 to 85 contractors were CD4/CD8 balanced; later expanders leaned CD4+. The pre-infection memory compartment contained some responding clones, suggesting cross-reactive memory joined.

Amplification by 5'RACE using constant-segment primers produced TCR alpha and TCR beta cDNA libraries that carried sample barcodes and UMIs. TCRdb fed the 5' RACE reads into MiXCR, producing one record per CDR3 protein. Of a few hundred thousand distinct CDR3 sequences listed, 10% are singletons. This clonotype was recorded at least ten times. What it binds is not known. The sequenced sample was PBMCs or a T cell subset sorted from them (not recorded which). This receptor was obtained from a man aged 18-30 years who had mild COVID-19 (a few samples of this study predate the infection). Cell type and time point are not known.

The CDR3 DNA reads as TGTGCCAGCAGTTTAGGGGCCGGGACCGGGGAGCTGTTTTTT. It yields the protein CASSLGAGTGELFF. The chain is built from TRBV12-3 or TRBV12-4 and TRBJ2-2; the D is unclear. CDR3 length: 14 residues. Trimming left V 1 base short and J 5 bases short, with 8 bases between.